Below are 23 T cell receptor beta chains sequenced from a single sample in a study of T cells after posttransplantation cyclophosphamide. Here immunoSEQ multiplex PCR was the method, and the copy in TCRdb shows in-frame clones only, minus some. Counted here are over 20,000 clones, roughly 97% occurring once; the ten biggest clones make up 0.1% to 0.15%. Cells defined as naive were viable CD3+CD4+ or CD3+CD8+ and CCR7+CD45RA+CD45RO-CD95-CD27+CD28+. Sequencing input: naive CD4+ T cells sorted from PBMCs. The source is a man aged 45-65 years in good health, CMV-negative, and a related stem cell transplant donor.

J is TRBJ1-2 and V is TRBV18; 9 nucleotides agree with TRBD1. V lost 0 bases, J lost 7 bases, and 0 bases stayed unmatched. The CDR3 has 13 residues. The V gene's germline CDR1 is KGHSH and CDR2 LQKENI. The CDR3 region is CASSPPDRGGYTF. Here the CDR3 DNA reads TGTGCCAGCTCACCACCGGACAGGGGTGGCTACACCTTC.

The chain has TRBV9 and TRBJ2-3; TRBD2 matches at 13 bases. The V segment lost 4 bases and the J segment 5 bases; nucleotides outside the gene matches: 7. The CDR3 extends over 16 amino acids. The germline CDR1 and CDR2 sequences are SGDLS and YYNGEE. This CDR3 is CASSLSGTSGVDTQYF. The CDR3, as DNA: TGTGCCAGCAGCTTATCCGGGACTAGCGGGGTAGATACGCAGTATTTT. Using reference TRBV9 and TRBJ2-3 for the parts outside the CDR3, the full variable domain is DSGVTQTPKHLITATGQRVTLRCSPRSGDLSVYWYQQSLDQGLQFLIQYYNGEERAKGNILERFSAQQFPDLHSELNLSSLELGDSALYFCASSLSGTSGVDTQYFGPGTRLTVL.

This chain links TRBV5-1 with TRBJ2-7, with 9 nucleotides matching TRBD1. This CDR3 has 14 amino acids. V lost 7 bases, J lost 5 bases, and 10 bases stayed unmatched. Germline V gives CDR1 SGHRS, CDR2 YFSETQ. The CDR3 is CASLVGTGSHEQYF. Written as DNA, the CDR3 is TGCGCCAGCCTCGTCGGGACAGGGTCTCACGAGCAGTACTTC.

The rearrangement uses TRBV30 and TRBJ1-2; 8 bases agree with TRBD1. Germline CDR1 GTSNPN, CDR2 SVGIG (reference sequence). The junction had 10 bases not matched to a gene; V was cut back by 2 bases and J by 5 bases. The CDR3 spans 15 residues. The CDR3 nucleotides are TGTGCCTGGAGTCACACCAACAGGGGGTTTTATGGCTACACCTTC. Protein product: CAWSHTNRGFYGYTF.

The chain joins TRBV9 to TRBJ2-1; tentatively, D is TRBD2 (7 bases). The length of the CDR3 is 15 residues. Between the trimmed V and J ends, which lost 3 bases and 9 bases, there was a span of 19 bases. Germline V gene lookup returns CDR1 SGDLS and CDR2 YYNGEE. The CDR3 region has the DNA TGTGCCAGCAGCGAGGGGGGCGGGAGCCTTGGTGAGCAGTTCTTC. This codes for CASSEGGGSLGEQFF.

The genes are TRBV7-8 and TRBJ2-7; tentative D call: TRBD2 (5 bases). The length of the CDR3 is 15 residues. The V gene lost 1 base and the J gene lost 2 bases, with 12 bases spanning the gap. Germline CDR1 SGHVS, CDR2 FQNEAQ. The CDR3: CASSLVPGITYEQYF. For the CDR3, the DNA is TGTGCCAGCAGCTTAGTCCCCGGGATAACCTACGAGCAGTACTTC.

The rearrangement links TRBV13 to TRBJ1-1, with TRBD1 as a possible D gene (5 bases). CDR1 and CDR2 from the germline V gene are PRHDT and FYEKMQ (reference sequence). The CDR3 length is 14 residues. Between the trimmed V and J ends, which lost 0 bases and 4 bases, there was a span of 9 bases. Written as DNA, the CDR3 is TGTGCCAGCAGCTTAGGGGGGCAAGGCACTGAAGCTTTCTTT. It encodes CASSLGGQGTEAFF.

A single count supports this clone. V gene TRBV18 combines with J gene TRBJ2-1, with 15 bases identical to TRBD2. This CDR3 region has 15 residues. Germline CDR1 is KGHSH and CDR2 is LQKENI. V was pared by 6 bases and J by 9 bases, with 6 bases of the junction left unmatched. This CDR3 reads CASSEGLAGGGEQFF. Written as DNA, the CDR3 is TGTGCCAGCTCGGAAGGACTAGCGGGAGGGGGTGAGCAGTTCTTC.

The J gene is TRBJ1-4, the V gene TRBV15, with 8 bases aligning to TRBD1. Unmatched junction bases numbered 2, after V lost 0 bases and J lost 5 bases. Germline V lookup: CDR1 LNHNV, CDR2 YYDKDF (reference sequence). This CDR3 is 15 amino acids long. CDR3 coding DNA: TGTGCCACCAGCAGAGAGGGACAGGAAAATGAAAAACTGTTTTTT. Protein: CATSREGQENEKLFF.

This chain uses TRBV6-5 with TRBJ2-1; TRBD2 matches at 11 bases. The CDR3 consists of 14 residues. CDR1 and CDR2 (germline): MNHEY, SVGAGI. V shed 7 bases and J 6 bases; nucleotides not matched to a gene: 5. The CDR3 protein is CASTRLAGGNEQFF. The CDR3 nucleotides are TGTGCCAGCACCCGCCTAGCGGGGGGCAATGAGCAGTTCTTC.

The chain carries TRBV6-1 and TRBJ2-7; D may be TRBD1 (6 bases). V was trimmed by 4 bases and J by 4 bases, leaving 11 bases between them. CDR3 length equals 13 residues. In germline, CDR1 is MNHNS, CDR2 SASEGT. CDR3 bases: TGTGCCAGCAGTGTTACAGGGTCTTACGAGCAGTACTTC. Translated: CASSVTGSYEQYF.

The chain links TRBV21-1 to TRBJ1-3; the DNA was not compared with TRBD1, the D call given in the table. TRBV21-1 is a recognized pseudogene. The CDR3 runs 16 residues. The CDR3 here is CASSKVKTGNGNTIYF. The CDR3 nucleotides read TGTGCCAGCAGCAAAGTCAAGACAGGGAATGGAAACACCATATATTTT.

V is TRBV30 and J is TRBJ1-5, with D unresolved. Germline values: CDR1 GTSNPN, CDR2 SVGIG (reference sequence). Trimming took 1 base from V and 7 from J, leaving 11 bases between them. The CDR3 extends over 13 amino acids. DNA of the CDR3: TGTGCCTGGAGTGAACGATTAGCCCAGCCCCAGCATTTT. This translates into CAWSERLAQPQHF.

J is TRBJ2-7 and V is TRBV9; possibly TRBD2 for D (6 bases). Trimming removed 4 bases at V and 2 bases at J, with 16 bases between. CDR3 size: 15 residues. The germline V gene has CDR1 SGDLS and CDR2 YYNGEE. CDR3 nucleotides: TGTGCCAGCAGCCCCCAGCCTAGCGCTGCCTACGAGCAGTACTTC. This codes for CASSPQPSAAYEQYF.

The chain uses TRBV18 and TRBJ2-1; maybe TRBD1 (7 bases). Germline V lookup: CDR1 KGHSH, CDR2 LQKENI. This CDR3 is 12 amino acids long. Deletions cut 5 bases from V and 9 bases from J, with 11 bases between. The CDR3 DNA reads as TGTGCCAGCTCAACCCAGGGGGGTGAGCAGTTCTTC. Its translation: CASSTQGGEQFF.

The chain uses TRBV5-1 and TRBJ1-4, with TRBD1 as a possible D gene (6 bases). Looked up from germline, CDR1 is SGHRS and CDR2 is YFSETQ. V gave up 4 bases and J gave up 8 bases, with 15 bases separating them. The CDR3 has 14 residues. CDR3 sequence reads: CASSPGELGEKLFF. The CDR3 DNA follows: TGCGCCAGCAGCCCAGGGGAATTGGGCGAAAAACTGTTTTTT.

As to this clone: Distinct nucleotide sequences in the sample also encode this CDR3. V usage is TRBV5-1 and J usage is TRBJ1-3, with D unclear. Germline CDR1 and CDR2: SGHRS and YFSETQ. V lost 0 bases and J lost 3, with 13 bases in between. The CDR3 is made up of 16 amino acids. The CDR3 region has the DNA TGCGCCAGCAGCTTGGCCGGTGCGGGGTTTGGAAACACCATATATTTT. Translated, it gives CASSLAGAGFGNTIYF. The complete variable domain, with remaining parts taken from reference TRBV5-1 and TRBJ1-3, reads KAGVTQTPRYLIKTRGQQVTLSCSPISGHRSVSWYQQTPGQGLQFLFEYFSETQRNKGNFPGRFSGRQFSNSRSEMNVSTLELGDSALYLCASSLAGAGFGNTIYFGEGSWLTVV.

The chain combines TRBV19 with TRBJ1-5, with D tentatively TRBD1 (6 bases). The CDR3 length is 16 residues. Germline lookup yields CDR1 LNHDA and CDR2 SQIVND (reference sequence). V lost 3 bases and J lost 5, with 17 bases in between. The CDR3 reads CASSIRAGARYQPQHF. DNA for the CDR3: TGTGCCAGTAGTATCCGGGCGGGGGCACGCTATCAGCCCCAGCATTTT.

The chain recombines TRBV27 with TRBJ2-7; TRBD1 is a possible D gene (5 bases). The germline gives CDR1 MNHEY, CDR2 SMNVEV (reference sequence). Trimming pared 0 bases from V and 2 bases from J, leaving 5 bases between. The CDR3 loop spans 13 amino acids. The CDR3 DNA is TGTGCCAGCAGTTTATCCAGGGCCTACGAGCAGTACTTC. Its translation: CASSLSRAYEQYF.

This clone was seen once. V usage is TRBV7-2 and J usage is TRBJ2-7, with 10 bases matching TRBD1. J lost 4 bases, V lost 5 bases, and 5 bases had no gene match. This CDR3 spans 14 amino acids. The germline V gene has CDR1 SGHTA and CDR2 FQGNSA. The CDR3 sequence: CASSRGQGVYEQYF. The CDR3 DNA reads TGTGCCAGCAGCAGAGGACAGGGGGTGTACGAGCAGTACTTC.

The chain couples TRBV7-2 to TRBJ1-3; D gene uncertain. Trimming removed 5 bases from V and 3 bases from J, with 8 bases in between. This CDR3 is 13 amino acids long. In germline, CDR1 is SGHTA, CDR2 FQGNSA. CDR3 sequence reads: CASSPPSGNTIYF. The CDR3 nucleotides read TGTGCCAGCAGCCCACCTAGTGGAAACACCATATATTTT. Together with reference TRBV7-2 and TRBJ1-3, the CDR3 gives the full variable domain: GAGVSQSPSNKVTEKGKDVELRCDPISGHTALYWYRQSLGQGLEFLIYFQGNSAPDKSGLPSDRFSAERTGGSVSTLTIQRTQQEDSAVYLCASSPPSGNTIYFGEGSWLTVV.

The rearrangement joins TRBV9 to TRBJ2-3; tentatively, D is TRBD2 (5 bases). The germline gives CDR1 SGDLS, CDR2 YYNGEE. V was cut by 0 bases and J by 0 bases, with 11 bases left in between. The CDR3 is 16 amino acids. CDR3 nucleotide sequence: TGTGCCAGCAGCGTAGGCCCAGCGGCTAGCACAGATACGCAGTATTTT. The encoded protein is CASSVGPAASTDTQYF.

V is TRBV5-1 and J is TRBJ2-2; D gene unclear. The CDR3 has 15 residues. Trimming took off 3 bases at V and 5 bases at J, with 14 bases between the two ends. CDR1 and CDR2 (germline): SGHRS, YFSETQ. The CDR3 reads CASSYDLGRTGELFF. CDR3 in DNA: TGCGCCAGCAGCTACGACCTGGGCCGGACCGGGGAGCTGTTTTTT.